Presented here are 4 T cell receptor beta chains from one specimen sequenced in a study of T cell responses to AZD1222 COVID-19 vaccine. Clones were sequenced by immunoSEQ multiplex PCR, and TCRdb holds only the in-frame ones, with some missing. The repertoire holds roughly 120,000 clones, with roughly four fifths as singletons. The sample here was peripheral blood, taken on day 0 of AZD1222 vaccination. Every receptor here comes from an adult in good health.

The chain combines TRBV28 with TRBJ2-7; D possibly uses TRBD1 or TRBD2 (5 bases each). CDR1 is MDHEN, CDR2 SYDVKM, per germline. The V gene lost 5 bases and the J gene lost 9 bases, with 23 bases spanning the gap. This CDR3 region has 15 residues. As DNA, the CDR3 is TGTGCCAGCAGTGGCGCCGGGACGGATTACGAAGGGCAGTACTTC. This codes for CASSGAGTDYEGQYF.

This sequence joins TRBV11-1 and TRBJ1-1; 10 bases align to TRBD1. CDR1 SGHAT and CDR2 FQDESV come from the germline V gene (reference sequence). The V gene end was trimmed by 6 bases and the J gene end by 5 bases; junction bases not matched to a gene: 6. The CDR3 has 14 amino acids. CDR3 region: CASRPGQGWTEAFF. The CDR3 DNA sequence: TGTGCCAGCAGGCCGGGACAGGGGTGGACTGAAGCTTTCTTT.

The gene calls are TRBV6-5 and TRBJ1-4; TRBD1 matches at 7 bases. Germline V gene sequence: CDR1 MNHEY, CDR2 SVGAGI. V was clipped by 8 bases and J by 0 bases; unmatched bases: 3. The CDR3 extends over 14 amino acids. The CDR3 coding sequence is TGTGCCAGCGGCGGGACAGCAACTAATGAAAAACTGTTTTTT. It translates to CASGGTATNEKLFF.

The rearrangement links TRBV2 to TRBJ2-2, with D perhaps matching TRBD1 (5 bases). The germline V gene has CDR1 SNHLY and CDR2 FYNNEI. This CDR3 region has 15 residues. V shed 4 bases and J shed 4 bases, with 13 bases lying between them. The CDR3 region has the DNA TGTGCCAGCAGTGCTCAGGGTAGTGGCACCGGGGAGCTGTTTTTT. The encoded protein is CASSAQGSGTGELFF.